These 26 T cell receptor beta chains were all obtained from the same sample, sequenced in a study of early T cells in non-severe SARS-CoV-2 infection. TCRdb ran MiXCR on the 5' RACE reads and lists one entry per CDR3 protein. The table has more than 20,000 distinct CDR3 sequences, 5.5% seen once; the top ten hold 2% to 2.5%. The sample was whole blood. The receptors derive from an adult who was a healthcare worker with PCR-confirmed SARS-CoV-2 infection or an uninfected control (not recorded which).

In the case of this clonotype: This clone may be a read error of a much larger clone one base away. The gene calls are TRBV6-1 and TRBJ2-2; a weak D match, TRBD1 (6 bases). Germline CDR1 reads MNHNS; CDR2 reads SASEGT. The CDR3 is made up of 15 amino acids. Trimming took 6 bases from V and 7 from J, leaving 18 bases between them. The CDR3 coding sequence is TGTGCCAGCAGGATGGCAGGGGTGGACATCGGGGAGCTGTTTTTT. The encoded protein is CASRMAGVDIGELFF.

In its sample, this clonotype was seen many times. The rearrangement joins TRBV6-5 to TRBJ2-1; tentative D call: TRBD2 (5 bases). The germline V and J ends were trimmed by 2 bases and 9 bases, with 8 bases remaining between them. CDR3 size: 12 residues. CDR1 MNHEY and CDR2 SVGAGI come from the germline V gene. The CDR3 DNA follows: TGTGCCAGCAGTTACAGGGCGGGTGAGCAGTTCTTC. It encodes CASSYRAGEQFF.

This sequence joins TRBV11-2 and TRBJ1-1; D might be TRBD1 (5 bases). Germline V CDR1 and CDR2: SGHAT, FQNNGV. The ends were cut back, 2 bases at V and 4 bases at J, with 11 bases in the middle. The length of the CDR3 is 14 residues. CDR3 residues: CASSLYGGRTEAFF. DNA of the CDR3: TGTGCCAGCAGCTTATACGGGGGACGCACTGAAGCTTTCTTT.

In this sample, this clonotype turned up many times. The V and J genes are TRBV7-6 and TRBJ1-5, with D maybe TRBD1 (5 bases). The CDR3 runs to 14 residues. Germline V gene sequence: CDR1 SGHVS, CDR2 FNYEAQ. Trimming pared 4 bases from V and 6 bases from J, leaving 13 bases between. The CDR3 sequence is CASSSASGGQPQHF. The CDR3 bases are TGTGCCAGCAGCTCAGCATCGGGGGGTCAGCCCCAGCATTTT. The complete variable domain, with remaining parts taken from reference TRBV7-6 and TRBJ1-5, reads GAGVSQSPRYKVTKRGQDVALRCDPISGHVSLYWYRQALGQGPEFLTYFNYEAQQDKSGLPNDRFSAERPEGSISTLTIQRTEQRDSAMYRCASSSASGGQPQHFGDGTRLSIL.

The table lists this clonotype with many counts. This chain links TRBV7-3 with TRBJ2-2; the match to TRBD1 covers 8 bases. This CDR3 comprises 16 residues. V shed 0 bases, J shed 7 bases, and the junction held 7 bases outside the gene matches. Germline V gene lookup returns CDR1 SGHTA and CDR2 FQGTGA. The CDR3 DNA follows: TGTGCCAGCAGCTTAACGGCGCAGGGGGCCCTCGGGGAGCTGTTTTTT. Residues: CASSLTAQGALGELFF.

This clonotype was seen at least ten times. The V call is TRBV7-9, the J call TRBJ2-7; weak D call: TRBD2 (6 bases). The CDR3 is 13 residues long. The ends were cut back, 5 bases at V and 3 bases at J, with 11 bases in the middle. CDR1 SEHNR and CDR2 FQNEAQ come from the germline V gene (reference sequence). The CDR3 nucleotides read TGTGCCAGCAGCCATCGCGGGGACTACGAGCAGTACTTC. It specifies CASSHRGDYEQYF.

Sample share makes this clonotype medium-sized. This chain connects TRBV20-1 to TRBJ1-6, with TRBD1 identical over 8 bases. The CDR3 covers 14 residues. The V segment lost 6 bases and the J segment 6 bases; nucleotides outside the gene matches: 7. Germline V CDR1 and CDR2: DFQATT, SNEGSKA (reference sequence). CDR3 sequence (DNA): TGCAGTGCCCGCCCAGGACAGGGTAATTCACCCCTCCACTTT. Translating gives CSARPGQGNSPLHF.

Relative to its sample, this clonotype is medium-sized. This chain connects TRBV19 to TRBJ1-5, with D tentatively TRBD1 (6 bases). The ends were cut back, 5 bases at V and 4 bases at J, with 15 bases in the middle. The germline CDR1 and CDR2 sequences are LNHDA and SQIVND (reference sequence). This CDR3 region has 15 residues. CDR3 amino acids: CASSADRIRNQPQHF. The DNA for the CDR3 is TGTGCCAGTAGTGCCGACAGGATTAGGAATCAGCCCCAGCATTTT.

This clonotype has a handful of counts. The chain uses TRBV18 and TRBJ2-7; 8 bases map to TRBD1. V lost 0 bases to trimming and J lost 2 bases; unmatched junction nucleotides: 6. Germline CDR1 reads KGHSH; CDR2 reads LQKENI. The length of the CDR3 is 16 residues. The DNA for the CDR3 is TGTGCCAGCTCACCACCGGGGACAGGCCGAACCTACGAGCAGTACTTC. This translates into CASSPPGTGRTYEQYF.

This clonotype was detected ten times or more. V is TRBV28 and J is TRBJ2-3; 7 bases match TRBD1. V gave up 6 bases and J gave up 2 bases; unmatched junction bases: 8. The CDR3 extends over 15 amino acids. Germline lookup yields CDR1 MDHEN and CDR2 SYDVKM. The CDR3 protein is CASRLRTGDTDTQYF. The DNA of the CDR3 is TGTGCCAGCAGACTAAGGACAGGAGACACAGATACGCAGTATTTT.

There are many counts of this clonotype. The chain is built from TRBV7-2 and TRBJ2-3; tentative D call: TRBD2 (6 bases). The V gene's germline CDR1 is SGHTA and CDR2 FQGNSA. This CDR3 is 16 amino acids long. Trimming left V 5 bases short and J 1 base short, with 16 bases between. CDR3 DNA: TGTGCCAGCAGCCCCGTAGCGGCGGTTGGCACAGATACGCAGTATTTT. Protein sequence: CASSPVAAVGTDTQYF.

This clonotype was detected many times. The genes are TRBV11-2 and TRBJ1-2; a weak D match, TRBD1 (5 bases). CDR3 length equals 16 residues. The V gene's germline CDR1 is SGHAT and CDR2 FQNNGV. V was clipped by 6 bases and J by 0 bases, with 17 bases between them. The DNA of the CDR3 is TGTGCCAGCAGTTTAACCGGGACCGTAACTAACTATGGCTACACCTTC. Translated, it gives CASSLTGTVTNYGYTF.

This clonotype was seen many times. The rearrangement joins TRBV5-1 to TRBJ1-6; 9 nucleotides match TRBD1. CDR1 and CDR2 from the germline V gene are SGHRS and YFSETQ. The CDR3 covers 14 residues. J gave up 7 bases and V 4 bases, and 3 bases lay outside the gene matches. CDR3 in amino acids: CASSQGQGNSPLHF. The CDR3, as DNA: TGCGCCAGCAGCCAGGGACAGGGCAATTCACCCCTCCACTTT.

In its sample, this clonotype was seen many times. This rearrangement joins TRBV28 to TRBJ2-3; D unresolved. Germline loops: CDR1 MDHEN, CDR2 SYDVKM. The V end lost 5 bases, the J end lost 12 bases, and 18 bases lay between the germline ends. CDR3 length equals 13 residues. CDR3 sequence: CASSGVLGQIQYF. The CDR3 DNA follows: TGTGCCAGCAGTGGGGTTTTAGGTCAGATTCAGTATTTT.

This clonotype was detected ten times or more. The CDR3 spells CASTDGPDTQYF. The CDR3 region has the DNA TGTGCCAGCACCGACGGTCCAGATACGCAGTATTTT. V is TRBV7-9 and J is TRBJ2-3, with D hard to call. V dropped 7 bases and J dropped 4 bases, with 9 bases sitting between them. The CDR3 extends over 12 amino acids. Germline V CDR1 and CDR2: SEHNR, FQNEAQ (reference sequence). The full variable domain, with the rest looked up from reference TRBV7-9 and TRBJ2-3, is DTGVSQNPRHKITKRGQNVTFRCDPISEHNRLYWYRQTLGQGPEFLTYFQNEAQLEKSRLLSDRFSAERPKGSFSTLEIQRTEQGDSAMYLCASTDGPDTQYFGPGTRLTVL.

This clonotype was observed many times. The chain employs TRBV28 and TRBJ2-4; 7 bases line up with TRBD1. CDR1 and CDR2 from the germline V gene are MDHEN and SYDVKM. The V and J ends lost 6 bases and 6 bases, in that order; junction bases with no gene match: 8. The CDR3 extends over 14 amino acids. The CDR3: CASSRRDSRNIQYF. The CDR3 region has the DNA TGTGCCAGCAGCCGCCGGGACAGTAGAAACATTCAGTACTTC.

This clonotype was counted ten times or more. This chain connects TRBV29-1 to TRBJ1-3, with 7 positions matching TRBD1. V lost 4 bases to trimming and J lost 4 bases; unmatched junction nucleotides: 7. The length of the CDR3 is 14 residues. Looked up from germline, CDR1 is SQVTM and CDR2 is ANQGSEA. The CDR3 reads CSVADRVIGNTIYF. The CDR3 DNA reads TGCAGCGTTGCCGACAGGGTGATAGGAAACACCATATATTTT.

At least ten counts were recorded for this clonotype. The rearrangement links TRBV20-1 to TRBJ1-5; TRBD1 is a possible D gene (5 bases). This CDR3 is built from 15 residues. V lost 3 bases and J lost 1, with 13 bases in between. Per germline, CDR1 DFQATT and CDR2 SNEGSKA (reference sequence). CDR3 loop: CSAREGRGSNQPQHF. The CDR3 DNA sequence: TGCAGTGCTAGGGAAGGGAGGGGCAGCAATCAGCCCCAGCATTTT.

By sample fraction, this clonotype is medium-sized. The gene calls are TRBV27 and TRBJ1-6, with 8 bases that match TRBD1. Trimming at V came to 3 bases and at J to 9 bases, leaving 4 bases not matched to a gene. The germline gives CDR1 MNHEY, CDR2 SMNVEV (reference sequence). The CDR3 contains 14 residues. The CDR3 DNA follows: TGTGCCAGCAGTTTGACAGGGGCCCTTTCACCCCTCCACTTT. This codes for CASSLTGALSPLHF.

The CDR3 loop is CATRTASTDTQYF. For the CDR3, the DNA is TGCGCCACGAGGACGGCCAGCACAGATACGCAGTATTTT. The J gene is TRBJ2-3, the V gene TRBV5-1; D unresolved. Germline loops: CDR1 SGHRS, CDR2 YFSETQ. This CDR3 region has 13 residues. The V and J ends lost 9 bases and 0 bases respectively, with 11 bases between them.

The chain couples TRBV4-2 to TRBJ2-1, with a possible D match to TRBD1 (6 bases). The CDR3 is 16 residues long. V was trimmed by 6 bases and J by 7 bases, leaving 22 bases between them. Germline assignment: CDR1 LGHNA and CDR2 YNFKEQ. The CDR3 loop reads CASSPLGQKLGNEQFF. The CDR3 DNA reads as TGTGCCAGCAGTCCACTTGGACAGAAACTGGGGAATGAGCAGTTCTTC.

This clonotype was found a few times. V usage is TRBV7-9 and J usage is TRBJ1-1; no definite D call. V lost 8 bases, J lost 0 bases, and 13 bases lay in between. This CDR3 has 14 residues. Germline CDR1 and CDR2: SEHNR and FQNEAQ (reference sequence). The CDR3 loop is CASHEWSLNTEAFF. CDR3 in DNA: TGTGCCAGCCACGAATGGTCTCTGAACACTGAAGCTTTCTTT. The variable domain in full, completed from reference TRBV7-9 and TRBJ1-1, reads DTGVSQNPRHKITKRGQNVTFRCDPISEHNRLYWYRQTLGQGPEFLTYFQNEAQLEKSRLLSDRFSAERPKGSFSTLEIQRTEQGDSAMYLCASHEWSLNTEAFFGQGTRLTVV.

This clonotype has ten or more counts. A junction boundary mismatches the germline segment, possibly from a read error. This chain uses TRBV11-2 with TRBJ2-1, with D possibly matching TRBD2 (5 bases). This CDR3 is built from 16 residues. The germline V gene encodes CDR1 SGHAT and CDR2 FQNNGV. This CDR3 is CASSLNPSGSYSEQFF. Written as DNA, the CDR3 is TGTGCCAGCAGCTTAAACCCGAGCGGCTCCTACAGTGAGCAGTTCTTC.

This chain connects TRBV6-6 to TRBJ2-1; TRBD1 matches 9 bases. This CDR3 comprises 16 residues. The germline gives CDR1 MNHNY, CDR2 SVGAGI (reference sequence). Unmatched junction bases numbered 13, after V lost 5 bases and J lost 8 bases. As DNA, the CDR3 is TGTGCCAGCAGTACAGGGGGCTACCTTAATGAAGATGAGCAGTTCTTC. Its translation is CASSTGGYLNEDEQFF.

This clonotype occurred many times. The gene calls are TRBV28 and TRBJ1-1, with 7 bases fitting TRBD1. Per germline, CDR1 MDHEN and CDR2 SYDVKM. The CDR3 is 14 amino acids. The V gene end was trimmed by 7 bases and the J gene end by 5 bases; junction bases not matched to a gene: 10. The DNA of the CDR3 is TGTGCCAGCACCTCCCGACAGGGATGGACTGAAGCTTTCTTT. Its translation: CASTSRQGWTEAFF.

By proportion, this clonotype is medium-sized. J is TRBJ2-3 and V is TRBV20-1; D is tentatively TRBD1 or TRBD2 (5 bases each). The ends were cut back, 7 bases at V and 3 bases at J, with 20 bases in the middle. The CDR3 covers 15 residues. CDR1 and CDR2 from the germline V gene are DFQATT and SNEGSKA (reference sequence). The CDR3, as DNA: TGCAGTGTGGAAAACGGGGCAGAGAAGACAGATACGCAGTATTTT. Translated, it gives CSVENGAEKTDTQYF.